Following are 14 T cell receptor beta chains from one sample sequenced in a study of blood T cell repertoires in COVID-19 (dated by TCRdb to the early 2020s). Library creation used the immunoSEQ multiplex PCR assay. TCRdb limited this immuneACCESS table to in-frame rearrangements with V and J called. A share of clones is missing; checked studies link under half to unresolved V genes, and the rest is unexplained. The sample table lists roughly 230,000 clones, roughly 89% of them with a count of one. Together, the top ten hold roughly 4% of the sample. Sequenced input: PBMCs or T cells enriched from blood (not recorded which). The receptors originated from a woman younger than 45 with acute COVID-19.

The chain is built from TRBV10-3 and TRBJ1-4, with unresolved D. Trimming took 10 bases from V and 6 from J, leaving 15 bases between them. CDR3 length: 13 residues. In germline, CDR1 is ENHRY, CDR2 SYGVKD. The CDR3, as DNA: TGTGCCACCTGGCCGGGGTTGGATGAAAAACTGTTTTTT. As protein: CATWPGLDEKLFF.

The V gene is TRBV5-5, the J gene TRBJ1-2; D not resolved. V shed 6 bases and J shed 3 bases, with 6 bases lying between them. Germline V gene sequence: CDR1 SGHKS, CDR2 YYEKEE (reference sequence). CDR3 size: 11 residues. Here the CDR3 DNA reads TGTGCCAGCAAGAGGGACTATGGCTACACCTTC. Translated: CASKRDYGYTF.

The J gene is TRBJ2-2, the V gene TRBV5-1; 7 nucleotides match TRBD2. Unmatched junction bases numbered 4, after V lost 4 bases and J lost 1 base. Germline assignment: CDR1 SGHRS and CDR2 YFSETQ. The length of the CDR3 is 15 residues. The CDR3 sequence is CASSLSGENTGELFF. CDR3 DNA sequence: TGCGCCAGCAGCCTCAGCGGGGAGAACACCGGGGAGCTGTTTTTT. The variable domain in full, with the rest retrieved from reference TRBV5-1 and TRBJ2-2, is KAGVTQTPRYLIKTRGQQVTLSCSPISGHRSVSWYQQTPGQGLQFLFEYFSETQRNKGNFPGRFSGRQFSNSRSEMNVSTLELGDSALYLCASSLSGENTGELFFGEGSRLTVL.

The chain uses TRBV19 and TRBJ1-2, with TRBD1 matching 9 bases. Losses at the gene ends were 5 bases for V and 4 bases for J; bases not matched to a gene: 8. The CDR3 consists of 15 residues. Germline CDR1 and CDR2: LNHDA and SQIVND (reference sequence). The DNA of the CDR3 is TGTGCCAGTAGTCTTGCGGGACAGGGTGGCTATGGCTACACCTTC. It specifies CASSLAGQGGYGYTF.

The chain couples TRBV6-5 to TRBJ2-4; TRBD2 agrees at 8 bases. This CDR3 spans 15 amino acids. Germline V lookup: CDR1 MNHEY, CDR2 SVGAGI. The V gene end was trimmed by 8 bases and the J gene end by 1 base; junction bases not matched to a gene: 7. The CDR3 DNA is TGTGCCAGCGAGTCGGGAGGGCTGGCCAAAAACATTCAGTACTTC. Protein product: CASESGGLAKNIQYF.

This sequence joins TRBV11-3 and TRBJ2-7, with D possibly TRBD1 on 5 matching bases. Trimming left V 3 bases short and J 5 bases short, with 8 bases between. The CDR3 contains 12 residues. Germline loops: CDR1 SGHNT, CDR2 YENEEA. As DNA, the CDR3 is TGTGCCAGCAGCTTCGACAGAGACGAGCAGTACTTC. Translation gives CASSFDRDEQYF.

This clone is a singleton in its sample. The J gene is TRBJ1-2, the V gene TRBV7-8; 8 positions match TRBD1. The CDR3 is 15 residues long. Germline CDR1 SGHVS, CDR2 FQNEAQ. J gave up 2 bases and V 6 bases, and 8 bases lay outside the gene matches. CDR3 nucleotides: TGTGCCAGCAGGCGAGAAACAGGGGGAAACTATGGCTACACCTTC. This encodes CASRRETGGNYGYTF.

The V gene is TRBV3-1 (or the pseudogene TRBV3-2), the J gene TRBJ1-2, with D unresolved. The CDR3 extends over 15 amino acids. Trimming left V 4 bases short and J 3 bases short, with 15 bases between. CDR1 is LGHDT and CDR2 is YNNKEL in the germline V gene (reference sequence). CDR3 sequence (DNA): TGTGCCAGCAGCCGCGGGCCTCCCGAGGACTATGGCTACACCTTC. Amino acids: CASSRGPPEDYGYTF.

This chain connects TRBV7-9 to TRBJ2-2; D is uncertain. This CDR3 has 14 amino acids. V was trimmed by 6 bases and J by 7 bases, leaving 15 bases between them. Per the germline V gene, CDR1 is SEHNR and CDR2 is FQNEAQ (reference sequence). Here the CDR3 reads CASSYSPRGGELFF. The CDR3 region has the DNA TGTGCCAGCAGTTATTCCCCGCGCGGCGGGGAGCTGTTTTTT.

A single count supports this clone. The V gene is TRBV5-1, the J gene TRBJ2-5; 7 nucleotides match TRBD1. Germline V lookup: CDR1 SGHRS, CDR2 YFSETQ. The junction had 11 bases not matched to a gene; V was cut back by 4 bases and J by 2 bases. CDR3 length: 16 residues. The CDR3 nucleotides are TGCGCCAGCAGCCAAACCGGGACAGCGAATCAAGAGACCCAGTACTTC. It specifies CASSQTGTANQETQYF.

The rearrangement uses TRBV21-1 and TRBJ1-6; the table's D call TRBD1 went unverified against the DNA. TRBV21-1 is listed as a pseudogene. The CDR3 extends over 18 amino acids. The CDR3 is CASSHDPGQGSYNSPLHF. The CDR3 DNA reads TGTGCCAGCAGCCACGACCCCGGACAGGGCTCCTATAATTCACCCCTCCACTTT.

CDR3 in amino acids: CASSLSRTGGTEAFF. In nucleotides, the CDR3 is TGTGCCAGCAGTTTATCGAGGACAGGGGGCACTGAAGCTTTCTTT. The V and J genes are TRBV27 and TRBJ1-1; 10 bases map to TRBD1. The V gene's germline CDR1 is MNHEY and CDR2 SMNVEV (reference sequence). The junction had 2 bases not matched to a gene; V was cut back by 0 bases and J by 4 bases. CDR3 length: 15 residues.

The rearrangement joins TRBV5-1 to TRBJ1-2; 8 bases fit TRBD1. CDR1 SGHRS and CDR2 YFSETQ come from the germline V gene. V was pared by 2 bases and J by 6 bases, with 3 bases of the junction left unmatched. The CDR3 is made up of 13 amino acids. The chain's CDR3 is CASSLGQGDGYTF. CDR3 DNA sequence: TGCGCCAGCAGCTTAGGACAGGGAGATGGCTACACCTTC.

The chain carries TRBV11-2 and TRBJ1-3; 8 bases match TRBD1. Germline assignment: CDR1 SGHAT and CDR2 FQNNGV. V lost 5 bases, J lost 2 bases, and 5 bases stayed unmatched. CDR3 length equals 15 residues. The CDR3 DNA sequence: TGTGCCAGCAGCGCCCTGACAGGGGCTGGAAACACCATATATTTT. Amino acids: CASSALTGAGNTIYF.